This T cell receptor (beta chain) derives from a study of blood T cell repertoires in COVID-19. Study summary: Donors in the United States, Italy and Spain gave samples during acute or convalescent COVID-19. PBMCs, B-cell-depleted T cells, or T cells were the source of the cDNA or gDNA that made up the material.

The assay was immunoSEQ multiplex PCR, and TCRdb's table has in-frame clones only and misses some. The data contain around 230,000 clones, 85% to 90% of them seen just once; the ten biggest clones take up approximately 10%. This clone has a handful of counts. The CDR3 extends over 16 amino acids. CDR1 is LGHDT, CDR2 YNNKEL, per germline (reference sequence). V dropped 0 bases and J dropped 8 bases, with 17 bases sitting between them. V gene TRBV3-1 (or the pseudogene TRBV3-2) combines with J gene TRBJ1-3; D ambiguous. Material: peripheral blood. The receptor was derived from a man between 45 and 60 years old with COVID-19, enrolled during active disease. The CDR3, as DNA: TGTGCCAGCAGCCAAGACCCCACCCCTATTCGGGACACCATATATTTT. Its protein is CASSQDPTPIRDTIYF.